The sequence of this T cell receptor beta chain was determined in a study of cytomegalovirus exposure and HLA in healthy donors. Study results and caveats: Common viral pathogens seemed to be connected with several of the most significant clusters, according to a later analysis. With later analysis, a missense DCLRE1C variant became linked to TCR beta V- and J-gene trimming. It has been reported that TCR beta sequences accurately predicted the HLA-A and HLA-B alleles of most subjects.

In the case of this clone: The antigen is undetermined.

Per germline, CDR1 LNHDA and CDR2 SQIVND (reference sequence). This CDR3 region has 16 residues. Trimming at V came to 7 bases and at J to 3 bases, leaving 11 bases not matched to a gene. 13 Jbeta primers and 60 Vbeta primers were used for the PCR. Using immunoSEQ multiplex PCR, the repertoire was profiled, and TCRdb retains in-frame clones only, with some absent. Altogether 80,000 to 100,000 clones are present, approximately 80% being singletons, with the ten largest covering approximately 3.3%. The sequence was obtained from a male donor in good health and CMV-seropositive. Sequencing used PBMCs. The chain uses TRBV19 and TRBJ2-5; 10 positions match TRBD2. The CDR3: CASNAGLALGEETQYF. The CDR3 DNA reads as TGTGCCAGTAACGCGGGACTAGCGTTGGGGGAAGAGACCCAGTACTTC.